The count of the clone carrying this T cell receptor beta chain is one. Antigen: not known. The data belong to a study of CD8+CD57+ T cells in acquired aplastic anemia. Study information: Mean yield of DNA from sorted CD4+ and CD8+ cells was about 3.2 ug. Mean read depth for CD4+ cells from healthy donors was 10 million to 14 million.

Genomic DNA acted as the template from which TCR beta VDJ combination and CDR3 sequence profiling were carried out. Each CDR3 protein is one row after TCRdb ran MiXCR on the reads. This sample carries about 190,000 distinct CDR3 sequences, around 50% of them seen once, and the ten largest clones take about 17%. Study results and limitations: Significant differences in CD8+ Simpson's diversity were not observed between patients and controls. Roughly 30 CD8+ CDR3 sequences occurred in both the patients and the controls.

This clonotype was sampled from a human donor in good health, serving as a control. Sequences were obtained from sorted CD4+, CD8+, or CD8+CD57+ T cells (not recorded which) from PBMCs.

The CDR3 DNA follows: TGTGCCATCGATTTCGAAGGGACCTATGGCTACACCTTC. Translation: CAIDFEGTYGYTF. The V and J genes are TRBV10-3 and TRBJ1-2; D perhaps matches TRBD1 (5 bases). The V and J ends lost 8 bases and 4 bases respectively, with 14 bases between them. The germline gives CDR1 ENHRY, CDR2 SYGVKD. CDR3 size: 13 residues.